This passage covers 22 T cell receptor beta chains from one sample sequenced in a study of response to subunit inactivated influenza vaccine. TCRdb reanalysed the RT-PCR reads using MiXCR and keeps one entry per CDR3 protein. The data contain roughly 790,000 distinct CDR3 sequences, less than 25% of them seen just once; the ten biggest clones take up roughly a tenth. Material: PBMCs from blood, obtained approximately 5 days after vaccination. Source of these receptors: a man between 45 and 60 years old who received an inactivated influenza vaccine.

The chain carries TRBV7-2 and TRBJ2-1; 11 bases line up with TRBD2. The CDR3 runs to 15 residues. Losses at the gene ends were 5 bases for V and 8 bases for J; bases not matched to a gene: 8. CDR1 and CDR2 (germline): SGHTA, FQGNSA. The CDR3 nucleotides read TGTGCCAGCAGCCTGAGGACTAGCGGGCTGTATGAGCAGTTCTTC. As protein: CASSLRTSGLYEQFF.

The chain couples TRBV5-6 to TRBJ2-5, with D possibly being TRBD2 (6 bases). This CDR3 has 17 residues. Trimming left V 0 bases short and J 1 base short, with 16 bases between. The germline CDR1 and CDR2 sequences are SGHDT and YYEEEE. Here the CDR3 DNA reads TGTGCCAGCAGCTTGGGACCCCCGGGAGTTACCCAAGAGACCCAGTACTTC. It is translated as CASSLGPPGVTQETQYF.

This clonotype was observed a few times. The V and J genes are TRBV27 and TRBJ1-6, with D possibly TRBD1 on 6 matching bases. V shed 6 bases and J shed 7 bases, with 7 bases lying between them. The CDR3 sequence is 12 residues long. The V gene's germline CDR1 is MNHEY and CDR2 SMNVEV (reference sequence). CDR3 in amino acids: CASRQGNSPLHF. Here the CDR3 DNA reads TGTGCCAGCAGACAGGGCAATTCACCCCTCCACTTT.

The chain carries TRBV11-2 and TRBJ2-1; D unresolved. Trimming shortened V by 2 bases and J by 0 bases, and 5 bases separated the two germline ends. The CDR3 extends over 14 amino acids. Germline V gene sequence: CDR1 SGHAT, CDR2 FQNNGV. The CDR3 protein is CASSLLNSYNEQFF. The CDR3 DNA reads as TGTGCCAGCAGCTTACTAAACTCCTACAATGAGCAGTTCTTC.

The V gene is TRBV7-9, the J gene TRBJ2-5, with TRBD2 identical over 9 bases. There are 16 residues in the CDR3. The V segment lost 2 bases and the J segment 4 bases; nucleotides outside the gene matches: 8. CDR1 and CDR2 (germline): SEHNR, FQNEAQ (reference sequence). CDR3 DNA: TGTGCCAGCAGCTTATCTCGCGGGGGGGCCGTAGAGACCCAGTACTTC. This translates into CASSLSRGGAVETQYF.

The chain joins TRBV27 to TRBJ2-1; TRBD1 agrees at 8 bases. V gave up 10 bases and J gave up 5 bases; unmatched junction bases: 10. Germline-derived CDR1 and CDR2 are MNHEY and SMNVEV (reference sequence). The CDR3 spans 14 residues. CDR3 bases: TGTGCCACCACCGGACAGGGCAACAACAATGAGCAGTTCTTC. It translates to CATTGQGNNNEQFF.

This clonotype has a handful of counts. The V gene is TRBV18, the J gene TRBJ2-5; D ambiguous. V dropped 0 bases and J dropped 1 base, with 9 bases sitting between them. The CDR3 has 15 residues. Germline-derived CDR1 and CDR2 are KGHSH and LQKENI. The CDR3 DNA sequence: TGTGCCAGCTCACCACCTATCAGCGCCCAAGAGACCCAGTACTTC. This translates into CASSPPISAQETQYF.

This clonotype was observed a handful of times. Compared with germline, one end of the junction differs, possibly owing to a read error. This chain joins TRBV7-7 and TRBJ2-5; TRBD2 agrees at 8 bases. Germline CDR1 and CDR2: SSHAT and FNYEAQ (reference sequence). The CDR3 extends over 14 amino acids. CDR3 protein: CASSLVSGAETQYF. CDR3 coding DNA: TGTGCTAGCAGCTTAGTTAGCGGGGCTGAGACCCAGTACTTC.

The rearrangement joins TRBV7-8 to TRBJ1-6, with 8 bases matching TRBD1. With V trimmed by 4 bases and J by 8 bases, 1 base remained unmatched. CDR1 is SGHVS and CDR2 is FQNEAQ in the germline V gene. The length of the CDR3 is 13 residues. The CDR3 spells CASSSDRDSPLHF. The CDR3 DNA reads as TGTGCCAGCAGCTCGGACAGGGATTCACCCCTCCACTTT.

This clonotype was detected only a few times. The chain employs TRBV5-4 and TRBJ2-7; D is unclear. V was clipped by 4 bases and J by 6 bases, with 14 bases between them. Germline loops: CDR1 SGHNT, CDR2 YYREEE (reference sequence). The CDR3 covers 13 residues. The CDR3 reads CASSQFPDFEQYF. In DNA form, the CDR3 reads TGTGCCAGCAGCCAATTTCCGGATTTCGAGCAGTACTTC.

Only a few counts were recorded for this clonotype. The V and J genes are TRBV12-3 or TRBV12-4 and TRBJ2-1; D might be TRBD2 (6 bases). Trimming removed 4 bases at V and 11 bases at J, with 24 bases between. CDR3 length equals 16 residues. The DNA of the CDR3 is TGTGCCAGCAGTTACTCAGGAGGGAGGCAGGTTAGGAAGCAGTTCTTC. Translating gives CASSYSGGRQVRKQFF.

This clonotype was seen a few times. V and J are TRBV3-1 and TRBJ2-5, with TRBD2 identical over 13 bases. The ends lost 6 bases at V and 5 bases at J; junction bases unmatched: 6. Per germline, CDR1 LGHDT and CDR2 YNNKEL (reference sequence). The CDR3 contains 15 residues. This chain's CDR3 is CASSRLAGGEETQYF. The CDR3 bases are TGTGCCAGCAGTCGACTAGCGGGGGGCGAGGAGACCCAGTACTTC.

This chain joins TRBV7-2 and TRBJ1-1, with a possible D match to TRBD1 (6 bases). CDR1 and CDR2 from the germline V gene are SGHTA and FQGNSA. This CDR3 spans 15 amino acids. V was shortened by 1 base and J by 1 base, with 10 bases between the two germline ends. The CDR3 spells CASSLGQAPNTEAFF. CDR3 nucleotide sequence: TGTGCCAGCAGCTTAGGACAGGCGCCGAACACTGAAGCTTTCTTT.

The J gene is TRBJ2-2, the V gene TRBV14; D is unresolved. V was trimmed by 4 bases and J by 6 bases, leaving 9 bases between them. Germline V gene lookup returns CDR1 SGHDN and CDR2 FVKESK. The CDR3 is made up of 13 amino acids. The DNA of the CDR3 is TGTGCCAGCAGCCCACCTCTGGCCGGGGAGCTGTTTTTT. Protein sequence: CASSPPLAGELFF. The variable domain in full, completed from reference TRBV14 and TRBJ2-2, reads EAGVTQFPSHSVIEKGQTVTLRCDPISGHDNLYWYRRVMGKEIKFLLHFVKESKQDESGMPNNRFLAERTGGTYSTLKVQPAELEDSGVYFCASSPPLAGELFFGEGSRLTVL.

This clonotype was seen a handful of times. The CDR3 spells CASSLGAGHPYEQYF. The DNA for the CDR3 is TGCGCCAGCAGCTTGGGGGCGGGACACCCCTACGAGCAGTACTTC. The chain combines TRBV5-1 with TRBJ2-7; TRBD1 or TRBD2 may be the D gene (6 bases each). This CDR3 region has 15 residues. Trimming left V 0 bases short and J 2 bases short, with 12 bases between. Germline V gives CDR1 SGHRS, CDR2 YFSETQ.

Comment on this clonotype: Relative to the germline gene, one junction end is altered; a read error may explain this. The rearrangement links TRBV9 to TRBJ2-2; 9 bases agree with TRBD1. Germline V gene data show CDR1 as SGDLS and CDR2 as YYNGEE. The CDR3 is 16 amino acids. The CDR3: CASSVAGTGNAGELFF. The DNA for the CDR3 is TGTGCCAGCAGCGTAGCTGGGACAGGGAACGCCGGGGAGCTGTTTTTT.

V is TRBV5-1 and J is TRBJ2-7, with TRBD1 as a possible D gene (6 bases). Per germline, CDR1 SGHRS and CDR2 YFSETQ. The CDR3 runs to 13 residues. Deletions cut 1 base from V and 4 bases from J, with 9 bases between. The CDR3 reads CASSLRTAYEQYF. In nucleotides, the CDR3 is TGCGCCAGCAGCTTGCGGACAGCTTACGAGCAGTACTTC.

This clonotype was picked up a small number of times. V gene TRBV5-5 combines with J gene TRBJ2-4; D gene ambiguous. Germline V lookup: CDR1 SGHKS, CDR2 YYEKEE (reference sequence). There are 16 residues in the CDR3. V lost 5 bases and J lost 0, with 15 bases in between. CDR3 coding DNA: TGTGCCAGCAGGGCCCCGTTCTCCTTAGCCAAAAACATTCAGTACTTC. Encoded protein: CASRAPFSLAKNIQYF.

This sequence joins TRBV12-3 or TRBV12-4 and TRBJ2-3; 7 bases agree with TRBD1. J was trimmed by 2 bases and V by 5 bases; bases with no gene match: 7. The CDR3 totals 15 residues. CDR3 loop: CASSLSGQITDTQYF. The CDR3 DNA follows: TGTGCCAGCAGTCTCTCGGGACAGATCACAGATACGCAGTATTTT.

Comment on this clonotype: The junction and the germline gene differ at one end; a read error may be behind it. CDR3 coding DNA: TGTGCCATCAGTTTAGCGAGGACAGTGAACACCGGGGAGCTGTCTTTT. It yields the protein CAISLARTVNTGELSF. The chain has TRBV12-3 or TRBV12-4 and TRBJ2-2; D possibly corresponds to TRBD1 (6 bases). The length of the CDR3 is 16 residues.

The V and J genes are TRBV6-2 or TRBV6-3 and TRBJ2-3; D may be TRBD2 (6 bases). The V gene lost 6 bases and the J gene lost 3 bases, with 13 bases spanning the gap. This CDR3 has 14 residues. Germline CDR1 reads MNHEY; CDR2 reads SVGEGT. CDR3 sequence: CASSRLGGTDTQYF. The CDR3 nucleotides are TGTGCCAGCAGCCGCCTTGGGGGGACAGATACGCAGTATTTT.

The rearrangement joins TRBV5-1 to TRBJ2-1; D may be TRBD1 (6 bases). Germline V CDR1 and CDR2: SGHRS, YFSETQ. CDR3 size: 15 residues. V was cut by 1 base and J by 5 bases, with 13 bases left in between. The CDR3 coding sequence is TGCGCCAGCAGCTTGAGCGGACAGATCCACAATGAGCAGTTCTTC. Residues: CASSLSGQIHNEQFF.